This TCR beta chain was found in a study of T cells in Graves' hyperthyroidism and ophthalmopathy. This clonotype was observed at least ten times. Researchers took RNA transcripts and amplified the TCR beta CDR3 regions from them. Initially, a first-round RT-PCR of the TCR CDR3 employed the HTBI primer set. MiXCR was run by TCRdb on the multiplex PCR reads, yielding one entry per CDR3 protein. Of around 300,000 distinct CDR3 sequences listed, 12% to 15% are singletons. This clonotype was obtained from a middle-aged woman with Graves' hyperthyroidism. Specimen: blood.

The CDR3 DNA reads as TGTGCCACCAGCAAGGGCGGGAGGGACACTGAAGCTTTCTTT. Its translation: CATSKGGRDTEAFF. The chain has TRBV24-1 and TRBJ1-1; D is undetermined. The V gene lost 7 bases and the J gene lost 3 bases, with 14 bases spanning the gap. Germline V gene lookup returns CDR1 KGHDR and CDR2 SFDVKD. The CDR3 has 14 amino acids.